This TCR beta chain comes out of a study of T-cell reconstitution after alpha-beta-depleted transplantation in children. General study points: Several hundred expanded graft clones reportedly gave rise to the alpha-beta T cells present about two months after transplant.

The authors prepared the TCRbeta library with unique molecular identifiers. MiXCR, run by TCRdb on the PCR reads, gives a single entry per CDR3 protein. The table has 140,000 or so distinct CDR3 sequences, 8.8% seen once. Many counts were recorded for this clonotype. The antigen remains unidentified. CDR3 size: 13 residues. V lost 2 bases and J lost 1, with 6 bases in between. The germline V gene has CDR1 SGHRS and CDR2 YFSETQ. The rearrangement joins TRBV5-1 to TRBJ2-5; no firm D call. This sequence was found in a female patient aged 2 to 10 who had a stem cell transplant for congenital amegakaryocytic thrombocytopenia, so the T cells may come from the graft donor. Sample: PBMCs, mostly from graft donor cells, taken 180 days after TCRalphabeta/CD19-depleted stem cell transplant. For the CDR3, the DNA is TGCGCCAGCAGCTTTATGGCCCAAGAGACCCAGTACTTC. Translating it yields CASSFMAQETQYF.